This TCR beta chain came from a study of T cell responses to AZD1222 COVID-19 vaccine. Repertoires were generated with immunoSEQ multiplex PCR, while TCRdb's copy carries only in-frame clones and drops some. The sample records over 100,000 clones, around 82% being singletons. The sample holds a few counts of this clone. Here the sequenced sample was peripheral blood, taken on day 0 of AZD1222 vaccination. The TCR originated in an adult in good health.

The CDR3 DNA follows: TGTGCCAGCTCACCTATACAGTTTGGGGAGGCTTTCTTT. This sequence encodes CASSPIQFGEAFF. The J gene is TRBJ1-1, the V gene TRBV18; D not certain. Per the germline V gene, CDR1 is KGHSH and CDR2 is LQKENI. V lost 3 bases and J 11 bases, leaving 16 bases between the germline ends. This CDR3 spans 13 amino acids.